The text below deals with one T cell receptor (beta chain). What it binds is not known. The source of the sample is a study of cytomegalovirus exposure and HLA in healthy donors. The study's findings and limits: Rarity marked most TCR sequences, yet some public TCRs occurred in many donors. Further analysis was carried out later, and it showed several of the most significant clusters appearing linked to common viral pathogens.

Amplification used 60 Vbeta primers and 13 Jbeta primers. Some clones are missing from TCRdb's copy, which holds only in-frame ones; the method was immunoSEQ multiplex PCR. The data hold 120,000 or so clones, with around four fifths observed a single time. The TCR comes from a woman aged 40 to 49 in good health and CMV-seropositive. The specimen was PBMCs.

CDR3 in amino acids: CASSSSPSGDYNEQFF. The CDR3 DNA is TGCGCCAGCAGCTCATCACCTAGCGGAGATTACAATGAGCAGTTCTTC. This sequence joins TRBV5-1 and TRBJ2-1; TRBD2 agrees at 7 bases. The CDR3 is 16 residues long. J gave up 4 bases and V 3 bases, and 10 bases lay outside the gene matches. Germline CDR1 and CDR2: SGHRS and YFSETQ.